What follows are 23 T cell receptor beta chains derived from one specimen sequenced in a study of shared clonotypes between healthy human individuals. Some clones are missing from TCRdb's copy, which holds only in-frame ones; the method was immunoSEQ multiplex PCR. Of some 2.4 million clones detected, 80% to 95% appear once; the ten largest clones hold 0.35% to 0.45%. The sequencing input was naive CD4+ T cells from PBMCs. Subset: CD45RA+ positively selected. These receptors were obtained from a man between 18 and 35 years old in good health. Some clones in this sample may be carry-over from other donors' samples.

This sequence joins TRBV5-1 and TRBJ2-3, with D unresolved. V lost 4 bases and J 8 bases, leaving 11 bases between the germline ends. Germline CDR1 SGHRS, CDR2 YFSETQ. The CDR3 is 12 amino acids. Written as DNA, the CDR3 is TGCGCCAGCAGCCCGGCGGTGTCTACGCAGTATTTT. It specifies CASSPAVSTQYF.

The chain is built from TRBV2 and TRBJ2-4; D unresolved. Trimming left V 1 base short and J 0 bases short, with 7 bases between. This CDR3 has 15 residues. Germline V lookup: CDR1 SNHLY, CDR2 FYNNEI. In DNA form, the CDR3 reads TGTGCCAGCAGTGAAGGTCCCCTAGCCAAAAACATTCAGTACTTC. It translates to CASSEGPLAKNIQYF.

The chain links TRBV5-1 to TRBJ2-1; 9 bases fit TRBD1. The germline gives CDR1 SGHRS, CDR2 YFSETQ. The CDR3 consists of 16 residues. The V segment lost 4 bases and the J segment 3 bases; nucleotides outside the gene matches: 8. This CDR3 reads CASSGLQGAGYNEQFF. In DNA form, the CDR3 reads TGCGCCAGCAGCGGGTTACAGGGGGCAGGCTACAATGAGCAGTTCTTC.

CDR3 DNA sequence: TGTGCCAGCAGACAGGGGGTCAAATATGCCGGGGAGCTGTTTTTT. This codes for CASRQGVKYAGELFF. This chain joins TRBV27 and TRBJ2-2, with TRBD1 matching 8 bases. The CDR3 length is 15 residues. V was pared by 6 bases and J by 6 bases, with 9 bases of the junction left unmatched. Per the germline V gene, CDR1 is MNHEY and CDR2 is SMNVEV (reference sequence).

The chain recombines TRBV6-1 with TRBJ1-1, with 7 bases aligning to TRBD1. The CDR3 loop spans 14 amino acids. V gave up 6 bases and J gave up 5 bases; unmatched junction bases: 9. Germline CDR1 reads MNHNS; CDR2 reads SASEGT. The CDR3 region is CASREPGQFTEAFF. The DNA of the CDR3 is TGTGCCAGCAGAGAACCGGGACAGTTTACTGAAGCTTTCTTT.

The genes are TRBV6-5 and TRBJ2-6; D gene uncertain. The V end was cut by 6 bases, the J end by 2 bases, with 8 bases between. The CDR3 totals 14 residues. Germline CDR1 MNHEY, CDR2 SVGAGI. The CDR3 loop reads CASRASTGANVLTF. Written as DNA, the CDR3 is TGTGCCAGCAGGGCTTCGACTGGGGCCAACGTCCTGACTTTC.

In DNA form, the CDR3 reads TGTGCCTGGGGGGGACTAGCGGGAGGAGAGACCCAGTACTTC. Its translation is CAWGGLAGGETQYF. The chain carries TRBV30 and TRBJ2-5; the match to TRBD2 covers 15 bases. CDR1 GTSNPN and CDR2 SVGIG come from the germline V gene (reference sequence). Trimming took 5 bases from V and 4 from J; bases not matched to a gene: 2. There are 14 residues in the CDR3.

Here the CDR3 reads CASSSQVTREQYF. The CDR3 DNA follows: TGCGCCAGCAGCTCACAGGTGACGAGGGAGCAGTACTTC. The chain has TRBV5-1 and TRBJ2-7; D is possibly TRBD1 (5 bases). Germline V gene data show CDR1 as SGHRS and CDR2 as YFSETQ. The CDR3 has 13 residues. Trimming cost V 3 bases and J 7 bases, with 14 bases left between them. The variable domain in full, completed from reference TRBV5-1 and TRBJ2-7, reads KAGVTQTPRYLIKTRGQQVTLSCSPISGHRSVSWYQQTPGQGLQFLFEYFSETQRNKGNFPGRFSGRQFSNSRSEMNVSTLELGDSALYLCASSSQVTREQYFGPGTRLTVT.

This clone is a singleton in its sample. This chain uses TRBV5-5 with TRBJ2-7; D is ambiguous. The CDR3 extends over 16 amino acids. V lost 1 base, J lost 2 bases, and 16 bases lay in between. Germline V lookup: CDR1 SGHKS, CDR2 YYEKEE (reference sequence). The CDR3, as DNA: TGTGCCAGCAGCTTGACATCCCTAGACGCGACCTACGAGCAGTACTTC. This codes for CASSLTSLDATYEQYF.

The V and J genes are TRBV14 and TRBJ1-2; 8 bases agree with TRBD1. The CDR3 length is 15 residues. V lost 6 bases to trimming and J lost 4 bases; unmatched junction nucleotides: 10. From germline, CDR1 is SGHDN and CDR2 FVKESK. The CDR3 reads CASRPFRDRLYGYTF. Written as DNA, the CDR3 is TGTGCCAGCAGACCCTTCCGGGACAGGCTCTATGGCTACACCTTC.

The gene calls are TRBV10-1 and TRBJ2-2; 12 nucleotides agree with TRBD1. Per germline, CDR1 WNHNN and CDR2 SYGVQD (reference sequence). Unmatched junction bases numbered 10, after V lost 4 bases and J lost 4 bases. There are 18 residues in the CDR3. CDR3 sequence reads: CASSAVPGQGASTGELFF. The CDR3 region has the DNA TGCGCCAGCAGTGCCGTCCCGGGACAGGGGGCAAGCACCGGGGAGCTGTTTTTT.

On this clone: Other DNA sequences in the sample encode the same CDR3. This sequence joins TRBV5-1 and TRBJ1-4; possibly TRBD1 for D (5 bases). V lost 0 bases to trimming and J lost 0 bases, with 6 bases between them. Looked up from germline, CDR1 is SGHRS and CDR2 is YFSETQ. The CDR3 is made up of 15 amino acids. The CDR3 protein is CASSLVGATNEKLFF. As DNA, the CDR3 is TGCGCCAGCAGCTTGGTAGGGGCAACTAATGAAAAACTGTTTTTT.

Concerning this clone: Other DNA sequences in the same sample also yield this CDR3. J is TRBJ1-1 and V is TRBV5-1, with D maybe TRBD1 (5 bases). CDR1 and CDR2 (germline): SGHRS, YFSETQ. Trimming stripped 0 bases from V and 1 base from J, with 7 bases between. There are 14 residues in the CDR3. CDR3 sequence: CASSLDGGNTEAFF. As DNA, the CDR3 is TGCGCCAGCAGCTTGGACGGGGGGAACACTGAAGCTTTCTTT.

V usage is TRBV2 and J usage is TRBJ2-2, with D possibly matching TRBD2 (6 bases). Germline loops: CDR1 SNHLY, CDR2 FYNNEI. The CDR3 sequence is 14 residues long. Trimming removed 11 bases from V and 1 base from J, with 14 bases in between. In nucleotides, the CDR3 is TGTGCCGACCGGAGGGAGATGAACACCGGGGAGCTGTTTTTT. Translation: CADRREMNTGELFF.

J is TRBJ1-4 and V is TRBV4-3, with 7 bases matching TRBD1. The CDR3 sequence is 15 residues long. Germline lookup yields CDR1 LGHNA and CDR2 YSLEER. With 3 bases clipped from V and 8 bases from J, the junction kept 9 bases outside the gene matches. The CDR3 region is CASSQRGQIPEKLFF. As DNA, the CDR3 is TGCGCCAGCAGCCAGAGGGGACAGATACCCGAAAAACTGTTTTTT.

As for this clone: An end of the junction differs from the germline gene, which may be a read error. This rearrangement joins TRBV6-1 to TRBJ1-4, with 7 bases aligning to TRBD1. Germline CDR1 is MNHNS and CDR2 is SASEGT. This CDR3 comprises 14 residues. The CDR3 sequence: CASGEDRSDEKLFF. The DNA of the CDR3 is TGTGCCAGCGGTGAGGACAGGAGTGACGAAAAACTGTTTTTT.

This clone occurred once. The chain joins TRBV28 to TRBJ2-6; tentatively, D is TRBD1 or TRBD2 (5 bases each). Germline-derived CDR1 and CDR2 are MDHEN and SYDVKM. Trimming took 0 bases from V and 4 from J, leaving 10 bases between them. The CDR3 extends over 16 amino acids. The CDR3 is CASSLWRGDGANVLTF. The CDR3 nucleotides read TGTGCCAGCAGTTTATGGAGGGGCGACGGGGCCAACGTCCTGACTTTC.

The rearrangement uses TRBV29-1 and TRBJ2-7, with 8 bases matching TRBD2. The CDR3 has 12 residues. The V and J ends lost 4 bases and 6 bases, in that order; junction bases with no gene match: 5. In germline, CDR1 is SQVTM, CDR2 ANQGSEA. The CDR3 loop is CSVAAGVSEQYF. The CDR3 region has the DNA TGCAGCGTTGCAGCGGGAGTTAGCGAGCAGTACTTC.

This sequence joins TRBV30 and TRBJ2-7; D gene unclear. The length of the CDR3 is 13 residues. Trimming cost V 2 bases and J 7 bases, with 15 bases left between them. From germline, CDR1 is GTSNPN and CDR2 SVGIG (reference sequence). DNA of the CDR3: TGTGCCTGGAGTTTTAGACCACCGGGTGAGCAGTACTTC. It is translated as CAWSFRPPGEQYF.

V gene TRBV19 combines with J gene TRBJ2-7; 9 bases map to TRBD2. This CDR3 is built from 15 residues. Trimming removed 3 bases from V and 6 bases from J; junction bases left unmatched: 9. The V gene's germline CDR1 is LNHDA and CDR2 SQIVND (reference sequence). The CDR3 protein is CASSIGGGRAAEQYF. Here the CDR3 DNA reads TGTGCCAGTAGTATCGGGGGCGGGAGGGCCGCCGAGCAGTACTTC. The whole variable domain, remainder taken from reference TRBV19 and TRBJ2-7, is DGGITQSPKYLFRKEGQNVTLSCEQNLNHDAMYWYRQDPGQGLRLIYYSQIVNDFQKGDIAEGYSVSREKKESFPLTVTSAQKNPTAFYLCASSIGGGRAAEQYFGPGTRLTVT.

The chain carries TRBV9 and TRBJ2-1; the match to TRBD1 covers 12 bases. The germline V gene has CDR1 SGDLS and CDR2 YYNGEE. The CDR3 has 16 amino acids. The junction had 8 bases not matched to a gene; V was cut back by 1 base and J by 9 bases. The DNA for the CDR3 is TGTGCCAGCAGCGTACAGGCCGGGACAGGGGGCCTTGAGCAGTTCTTC. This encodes CASSVQAGTGGLEQFF.

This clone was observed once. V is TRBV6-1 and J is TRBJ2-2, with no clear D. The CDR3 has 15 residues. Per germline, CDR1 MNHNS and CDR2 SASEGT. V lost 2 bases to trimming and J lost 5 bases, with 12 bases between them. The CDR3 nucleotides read TGTGCCAGCAGTGAACCCATTACCCCGACCGGGGAGCTGTTTTTT. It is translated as CASSEPITPTGELFF.

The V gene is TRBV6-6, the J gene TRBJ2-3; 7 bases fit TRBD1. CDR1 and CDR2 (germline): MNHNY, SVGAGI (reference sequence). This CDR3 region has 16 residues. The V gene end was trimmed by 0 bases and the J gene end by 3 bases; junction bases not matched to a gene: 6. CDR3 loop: CASSYSGQLTTDTQYF. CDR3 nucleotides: TGTGCCAGCAGTTACTCGGGACAGCTAACAACAGATACGCAGTATTTT.